A selection of T cell receptor beta chains follows, all from one sample in a study of response to subunit inactivated influenza vaccine. TCRdb fed the RT-PCR reads into MiXCR, producing one record per CDR3 protein. Altogether around 760,000 distinct CDR3 sequences are present, over 11% being singletons, with the ten largest covering around 7%. This specimen consisted of PBMCs from blood, obtained about 14 days before vaccination. The source is a man aged 45-65 years who received an inactivated influenza vaccine. The CDR3 runs from the conserved cysteine through the conserved F or W. D genes are given only for firm matches. The size of a clone is reported for some rows only, either as once, few or many, or as a class for expanded clones.

>few|-|TRBV4-3|TRBJ1-1
CASSQELNGAEAFF
TGCGCCAGCAGCCAAGAACTGAATGGGGCTGAAGCTTTCTTT
>few|TRBD2|TRBV20-1|TRBJ2-1
CSGTSGRGGRNEQFF
TGCAGTGGGACTAGCGGGAGAGGCGGGCGGAATGAGCAGTTCTTC
>many|-|TRBV12-3/TRBV12-4|TRBJ2-7
CASSFRGEPPYEQYF
TGTGCCAGCAGTTTTAGGGGAGAACCCCCCTACGAGCAGTACTTC
>few|-|TRBV12-3/TRBV12-4|TRBJ1-2
CASSLGAGSSYGYTF
TGTGCCAGCAGTTTAGGGGCAGGGAGTTCGTATGGCTACACCTTC
>-|-|TRBV6-2/TRBV6-3|TRBJ2-5
CASSRLVLETQYF
TGTGCCAGCAGCCGACTAGTCTTGGAGACCCAGTACTTC
>-|-|TRBV12-3/TRBV12-4|TRBJ2-3
CASSSPQGAQYF
TGTGCCAGCAGTTCGCCCCAAGGGGCGCAGTATTTT
>few|-|TRBV4-1|TRBJ2-5
CASSLRDFGVGETQYF
TGCGCCAGCAGCCTCCGGGACTTCGGGGTGGGAGAGACCCAGTACTTC
>few|-|TRBV7-7|TRBJ2-5
CASSRGPGETQYF
TGTGCCAGCAGCCGGGGTCCCGGAGAGACCCAGTACTTC
>-|TRBD2|TRBV18|TRBJ2-1
CASSPAASGRSNEQFF
TGTGCCAGCTCACCGGCGGCTAGCGGGAGATCGAATGAGCAGTTCTTC
>many|TRBD1|TRBV6-5|TRBJ1-2
CASSYVGTGLYGYTF
TGTGCCAGCAGTTACGTTGGGACAGGATTATATGGCTACACCTTC
>-|-|TRBV10-3|TRBJ2-7
CAISERAWSYEQYF
TGTGCCATCAGTGAAAGGGCTTGGAGCTACGAGCAGTACTTC
>few|-|TRBV3-1|TRBJ2-2
CASSPNAIAGELFF
TGTGCCAGCAGCCCCAACGCGATTGCTGGGGAGCTGTTTTTT
>many|-|TRBV20-1|TRBJ1-5
CSVPYMYNSNQPQHF
TGCAGTGTTCCATACATGTACAATAGCAATCAGCCCCAGCATTTT
>-|-|TRBV21-1|TRBJ2-2
CASSSWTRNTGELFF
TGTGCCAGCAGCAGCTGGACAAGGAACACCGGGGAGCTGTTTTTT
>few|TRBD1|TRBV5-1|TRBJ1-2
CASSSSAGQPYGYTF
TGCGCCAGCAGCTCTTCGGCGGGACAGCCTTATGGCTACACCTTC
>-|TRBD1|TRBV12-3/TRBV12-4|TRBJ2-3
CASSSPGQGEGTQYF
TGTGCCAGCAGTTCACCGGGACAGGGGGAAGGAACGCAGTATTTT
>few|-|TRBV10-3|TRBJ2-5
CAISERGGPLQETQYF
TGTGCCATCAGTGAACGAGGGGGTCCGCTCCAAGAGACCCAGTACTTC
>-|-|TRBV20-1|TRBJ2-3
CSATGDTDTQYF
TGCAGTGCTACGGGGGACACAGATACGCAGTATTTT
>-|-|TRBV7-2|TRBJ2-2
CASSLWGDTGELFF
TGTGCCAGCAGCCTGTGGGGGGACACCGGGGAGCTGTTTTTT
>many|-|TRBV24-1|TRBJ2-1
CATSDFYNEQFF
TGTGCCACCAGTGATTTTTACAATGAGCAGTTCTTC
>few|-|TRBV6-1|TRBJ2-5
CASSEVAGGEETQYF
TGTGCCAGCAGTGAAGTTGCAGGGGGGGAAGAGACCCAGTACTTC
>few|-|TRBV7-6|TRBJ2-2
CASSRYSGTLNTGELFF
TGTGCCAGCAGCCGATACTCCGGGACCCTGAACACCGGGGAGCTGTTTTTT
>-|TRBD2|TRBV4-1|TRBJ2-5
CASSLGGGTLQETQYF
TGCGCCAGCAGCCTCGGGGGGGGGACCCTACAAGAGACCCAGTACTTC
>few|TRBD2|TRBV6-2/TRBV6-3|TRBJ2-1
CACSGTRSHNLYNEQFF
TGTGCCTGCAGTGGGACTAGATCCCACAACCTATACAATGAGCAGTTCTTC
>-|TRBD2|TRBV4-2|TRBJ2-1
CASRSLAGVRNEQFF
TGTGCCAGCCGCTCGTTAGCGGGAGTTCGTAATGAGCAGTTCTTC
>few|TRBD2|TRBV4-3|TRBJ2-7
CASSQGLSGTAAYEQYF
TGCGCCAGCAGCCAAGGATTGAGCGGGACTGCAGCCTACGAGCAGTACTTC
>many|TRBD1|TRBV9|TRBJ2-7
CASSVEQGLGEQYF
TGTGCCAGCAGCGTCGAACAGGGGTTGGGGGAGCAGTACTTC
>-|TRBD2|TRBV6-1|TRBJ2-7
CASRGLAGDSYEQYF
TGTGCCAGCAGGGGACTAGCGGGAGATAGCTACGAGCAGTACTTC
>many|TRBD2|TRBV6-2/TRBV6-3|TRBJ2-4
CASSYQGLAGGTKNIQYF
TGTGCCAGCAGTTACCAAGGACTAGCGGGAGGTACCAAAAACATTCAGTACTTC
>many|TRBD2|TRBV12-3/TRBV12-4|TRBJ2-1
CASRTGTSGYNEQFF
TGTGCCAGCAGGACCGGGACTAGCGGCTACAATGAGCAGTTCTTC
>few|TRBD2|TRBV12-3/TRBV12-4|TRBJ2-2
CASSPGLAGATGELFF
TGTGCCAGCAGTCCCGGACTAGCGGGAGCCACCGGGGAGCTGTTTTTT
>-|TRBD2|TRBV4-3|TRBJ2-3
CASSQVLTSGYTDTQYF
TGCGCCAGCAGCCAAGTGCTGACTAGCGGCTACACAGATACGCAGTATTTT